This T cell receptor (beta chain) originates from a study of early T cells in non-severe SARS-CoV-2 infection. Tagging with unique molecular identifiers was applied to individual cDNA molecules. TCRdb re-called the 5' RACE reads with MiXCR, one entry per CDR3 protein. Of tens of thousands of distinct CDR3 sequences listed, roughly 6.8% are singletons. V lost 7 bases and J 8 bases, leaving 14 bases between the germline ends. CDR3 length: 11 amino acids. CDR1 and CDR2 (germline): GTSNPN, SVGIG (reference sequence). This clonotype was seen ten or more times. Its matching antigen is unknown. Regarding the study as a whole: The VDJdb matching leaned toward anti-spike CD8 responses and overlooked private and CD4 specificities.

The source is an adult who was a healthcare worker with PCR-confirmed SARS-CoV-2 infection or an uninfected control (not recorded which). V gene TRBV30 combines with J gene TRBJ1-2; maybe TRBD1 (5 bases). Material: whole blood, obtained at baseline. For the CDR3, the DNA is TGTGCCTACTACACAGGTGACGGCTACACCTTC. Translating it yields CAYYTGDGYTF.